This TCR beta chain is from a study of T cell responses to AZD1222 COVID-19 vaccine. Study findings and constraints: Spike-specific TCRs gained breadth and depth after people received two AZD1222 doses.

This CDR3 has 14 residues. Trimming took 3 bases from V and 5 from J, leaving 14 bases between them. Germline loops: CDR1 ENHRY, CDR2 SYGVKD. Produced via immunoSEQ multiplex PCR; TCRdb's table is partial and in-frame only. Of roughly 150,000 clones listed, 80% to 95% are singletons. As to this clone: Its antigen is not identified.

The TCR comes from an adult in good health. The sample here was peripheral blood, taken on day 0 of AZD1222 vaccination. This chain uses TRBV10-3 with TRBJ2-7, with D unclear. The CDR3 reads CAISETTSGNEQYF. The CDR3, as DNA: TGTGCCATCAGTGAAACGACAAGTGGTAACGAGCAGTACTTC.